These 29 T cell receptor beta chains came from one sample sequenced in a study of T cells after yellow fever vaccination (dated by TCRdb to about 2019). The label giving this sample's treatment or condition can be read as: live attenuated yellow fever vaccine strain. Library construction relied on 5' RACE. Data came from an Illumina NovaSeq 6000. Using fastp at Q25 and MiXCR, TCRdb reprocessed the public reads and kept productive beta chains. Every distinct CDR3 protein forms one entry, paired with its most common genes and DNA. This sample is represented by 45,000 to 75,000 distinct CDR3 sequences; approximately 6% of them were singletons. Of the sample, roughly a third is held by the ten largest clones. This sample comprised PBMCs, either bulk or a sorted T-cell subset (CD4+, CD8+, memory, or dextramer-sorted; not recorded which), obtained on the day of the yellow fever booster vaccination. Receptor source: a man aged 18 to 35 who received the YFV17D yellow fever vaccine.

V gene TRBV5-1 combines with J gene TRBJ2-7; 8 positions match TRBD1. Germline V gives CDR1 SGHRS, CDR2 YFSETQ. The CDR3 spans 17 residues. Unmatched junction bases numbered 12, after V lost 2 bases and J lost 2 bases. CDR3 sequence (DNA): TGCGCCAGCAGCTTACTAGGGACAGGAGAGATTACCTACGAGCAGTACTTC. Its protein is CASSLLGTGEITYEQYF.

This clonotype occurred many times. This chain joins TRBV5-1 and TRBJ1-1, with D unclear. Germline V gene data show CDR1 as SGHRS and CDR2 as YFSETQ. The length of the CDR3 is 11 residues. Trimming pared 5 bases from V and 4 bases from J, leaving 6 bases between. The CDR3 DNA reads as TGCGCCAGCAGTTATAGCACTGAAGCTTTCTTT. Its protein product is CASSYSTEAFF.

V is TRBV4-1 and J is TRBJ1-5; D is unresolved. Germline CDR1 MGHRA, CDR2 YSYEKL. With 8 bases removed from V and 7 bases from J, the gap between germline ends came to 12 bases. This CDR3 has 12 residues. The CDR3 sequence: CASSDSRQPQHF. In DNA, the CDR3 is TGCGCCAGCTCTGATTCAAGGCAGCCCCAGCATTTT.

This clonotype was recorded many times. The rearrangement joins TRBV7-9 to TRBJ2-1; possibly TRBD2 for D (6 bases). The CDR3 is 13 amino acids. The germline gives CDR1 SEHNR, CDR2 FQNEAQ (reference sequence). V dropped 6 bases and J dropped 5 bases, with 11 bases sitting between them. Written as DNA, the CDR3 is TGTGCCAGCAGAATGGGGGGAGACAATGAGCAGTTCTTC. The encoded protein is CASRMGGDNEQFF.

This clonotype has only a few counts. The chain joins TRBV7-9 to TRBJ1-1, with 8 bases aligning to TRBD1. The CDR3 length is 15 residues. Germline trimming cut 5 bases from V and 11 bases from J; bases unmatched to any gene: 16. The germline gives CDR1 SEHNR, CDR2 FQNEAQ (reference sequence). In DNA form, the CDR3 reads TGTGCCAGCAGCCCCATAAGGGTGACAGGGGTCGGGGCTTTCTTT. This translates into CASSPIRVTGVGAFF.

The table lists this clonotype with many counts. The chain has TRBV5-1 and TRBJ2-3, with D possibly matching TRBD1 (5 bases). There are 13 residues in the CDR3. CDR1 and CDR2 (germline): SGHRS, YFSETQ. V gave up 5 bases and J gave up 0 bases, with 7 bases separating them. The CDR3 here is CASRTASTDTQYF. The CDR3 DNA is TGCGCCAGCAGGACAGCTAGCACAGATACGCAGTATTTT.

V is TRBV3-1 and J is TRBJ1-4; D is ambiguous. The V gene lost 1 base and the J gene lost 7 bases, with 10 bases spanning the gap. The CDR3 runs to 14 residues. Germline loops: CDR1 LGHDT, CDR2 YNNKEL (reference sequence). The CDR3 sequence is CASSQVGIREKLFF. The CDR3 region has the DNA TGTGCCAGCAGCCAAGTTGGCATACGTGAAAAACTGTTTTTT.

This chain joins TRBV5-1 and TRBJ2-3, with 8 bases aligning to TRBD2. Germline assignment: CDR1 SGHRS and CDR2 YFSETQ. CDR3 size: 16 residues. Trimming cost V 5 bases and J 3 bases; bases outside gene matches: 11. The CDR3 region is CASSGSGGALTDTQYF. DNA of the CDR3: TGCGCCAGCAGTGGGTCCGGGGGGGCCCTAACAGATACGCAGTATTTT.

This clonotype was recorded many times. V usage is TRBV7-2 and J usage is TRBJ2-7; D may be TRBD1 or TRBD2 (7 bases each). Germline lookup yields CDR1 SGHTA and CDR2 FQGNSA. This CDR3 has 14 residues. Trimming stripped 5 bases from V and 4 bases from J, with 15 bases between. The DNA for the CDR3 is TGTGCCAGCAGCCCCCAGGGGGGGCCGTACGAGCAGTACTTC. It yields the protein CASSPQGGPYEQYF.

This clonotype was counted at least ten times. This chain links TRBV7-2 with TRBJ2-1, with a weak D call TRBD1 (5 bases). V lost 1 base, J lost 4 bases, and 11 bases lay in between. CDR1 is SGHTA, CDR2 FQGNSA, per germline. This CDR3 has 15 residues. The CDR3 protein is CASSLDWGKYNEQFF. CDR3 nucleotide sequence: TGTGCCAGCAGCTTAGACTGGGGCAAGTACAATGAGCAGTTCTTC.

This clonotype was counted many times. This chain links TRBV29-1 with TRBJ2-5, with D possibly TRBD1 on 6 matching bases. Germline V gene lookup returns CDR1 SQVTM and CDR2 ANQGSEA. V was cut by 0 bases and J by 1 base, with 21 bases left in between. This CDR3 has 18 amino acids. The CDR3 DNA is TGCAGCGTTGAAGACAGGGGAGCAGGGGCGCTACCCCAAGAGACCCAGTACTTC. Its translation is CSVEDRGAGALPQETQYF.

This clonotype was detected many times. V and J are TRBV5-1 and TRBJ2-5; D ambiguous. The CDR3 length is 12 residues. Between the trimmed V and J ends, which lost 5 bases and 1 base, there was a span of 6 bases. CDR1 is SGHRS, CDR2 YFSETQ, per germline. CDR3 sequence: CASRTTQETQYF. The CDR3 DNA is TGCGCCAGCAGGACCACCCAAGAGACCCAGTACTTC.

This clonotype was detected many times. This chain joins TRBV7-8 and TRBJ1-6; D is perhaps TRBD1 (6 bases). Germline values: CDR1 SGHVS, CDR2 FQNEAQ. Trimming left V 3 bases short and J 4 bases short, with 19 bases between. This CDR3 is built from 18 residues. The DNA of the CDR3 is TGTGCCAGCAGCTTCCCCCGAGAACAGGGTCATTATAATTCACCCCTCCACTTT. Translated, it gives CASSFPREQGHYNSPLHF.

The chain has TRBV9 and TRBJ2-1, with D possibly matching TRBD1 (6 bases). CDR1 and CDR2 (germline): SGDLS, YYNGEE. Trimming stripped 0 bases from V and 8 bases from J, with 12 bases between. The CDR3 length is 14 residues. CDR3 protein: CASSVDTGYDEQFF. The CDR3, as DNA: TGTGCCAGCAGCGTAGATACAGGGTACGATGAGCAGTTCTTC.

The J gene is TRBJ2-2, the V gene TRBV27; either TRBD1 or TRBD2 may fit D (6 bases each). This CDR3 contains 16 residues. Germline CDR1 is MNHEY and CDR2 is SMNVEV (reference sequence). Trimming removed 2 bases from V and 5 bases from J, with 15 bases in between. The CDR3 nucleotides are TGTGCCAGCAGTTTAGTCTCGGGGGCCTGGACCGGGGAGCTGTTTTTT. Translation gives CASSLVSGAWTGELFF.

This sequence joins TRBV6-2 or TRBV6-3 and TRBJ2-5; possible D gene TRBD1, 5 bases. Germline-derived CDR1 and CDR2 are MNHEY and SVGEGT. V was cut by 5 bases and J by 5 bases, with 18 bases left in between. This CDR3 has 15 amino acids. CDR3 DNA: TGTGCCAGCAGTCTGTTCGGACAAAATTGGGAGACCCAGTACTTC. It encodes CASSLFGQNWETQYF.

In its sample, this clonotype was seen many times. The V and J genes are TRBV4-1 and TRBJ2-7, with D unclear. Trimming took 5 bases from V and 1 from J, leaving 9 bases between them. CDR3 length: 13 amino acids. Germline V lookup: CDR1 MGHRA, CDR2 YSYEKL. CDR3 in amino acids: CASSIGLSYEQYV. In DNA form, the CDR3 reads TGCGCCAGCAGCATCGGCCTTTCCTACGAGCAGTACGTC.

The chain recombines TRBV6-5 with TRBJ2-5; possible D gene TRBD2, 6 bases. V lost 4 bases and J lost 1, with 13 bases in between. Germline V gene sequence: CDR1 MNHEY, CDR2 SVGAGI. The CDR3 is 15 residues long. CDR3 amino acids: CASSFNGGPQETQYF. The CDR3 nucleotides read TGTGCCAGCAGTTTCAACGGGGGACCCCAAGAGACCCAGTACTTC.

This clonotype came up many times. CDR3 protein: CASLEPSTDTQYF. The CDR3 DNA follows: TGTGCCAGCCTCGAGCCGAGCACAGATACGCAGTATTTT. This chain joins TRBV6-5 and TRBJ2-3, with D unresolved. This CDR3 has 13 residues. Trimming cost V 8 bases and J 0 bases, with 9 bases left between them. Germline V gene data show CDR1 as MNHEY and CDR2 as SVGAGI.

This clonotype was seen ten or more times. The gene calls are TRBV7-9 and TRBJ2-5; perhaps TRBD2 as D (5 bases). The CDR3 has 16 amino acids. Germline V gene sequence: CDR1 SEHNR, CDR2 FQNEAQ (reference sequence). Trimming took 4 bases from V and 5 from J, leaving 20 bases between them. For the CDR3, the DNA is TGTGCCAGCAGCTGGGCGGTCGGGGTTGCTGGGGAGACCCAGTACTTC. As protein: CASSWAVGVAGETQYF.

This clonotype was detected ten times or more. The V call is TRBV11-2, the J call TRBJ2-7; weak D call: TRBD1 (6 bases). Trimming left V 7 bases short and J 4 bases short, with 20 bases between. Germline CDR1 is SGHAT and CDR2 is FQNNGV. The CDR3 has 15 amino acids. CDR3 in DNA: TGTGCCAGCACCTACTCCACAGGGATCTTTTACGAGCAGTACTTC. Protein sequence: CASTYSTGIFYEQYF.

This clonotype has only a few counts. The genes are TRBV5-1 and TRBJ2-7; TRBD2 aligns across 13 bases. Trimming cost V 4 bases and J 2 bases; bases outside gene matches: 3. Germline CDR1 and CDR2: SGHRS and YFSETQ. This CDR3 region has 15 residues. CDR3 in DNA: TGCGCCAGCAGCAAGGGACTAGCGGGGCCCTACGAGCAGTACTTC. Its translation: CASSKGLAGPYEQYF. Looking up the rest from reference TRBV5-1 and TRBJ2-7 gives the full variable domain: KAGVTQTPRYLIKTRGQQVTLSCSPISGHRSVSWYQQTPGQGLQFLFEYFSETQRNKGNFPGRFSGRQFSNSRSEMNVSTLELGDSALYLCASSKGLAGPYEQYFGPGTRLTVT.

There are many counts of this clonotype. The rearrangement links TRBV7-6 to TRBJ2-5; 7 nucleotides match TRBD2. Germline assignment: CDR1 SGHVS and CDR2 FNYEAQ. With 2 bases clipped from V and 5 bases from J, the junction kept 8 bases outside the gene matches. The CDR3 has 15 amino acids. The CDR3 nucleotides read TGTGCCAGCAGCTTAAGCGGACTAGTCTGGGAGACCCAGTACTTC. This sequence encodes CASSLSGLVWETQYF. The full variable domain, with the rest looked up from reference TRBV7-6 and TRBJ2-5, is GAGVSQSPRYKVTKRGQDVALRCDPISGHVSLYWYRQALGQGPEFLTYFNYEAQQDKSGLPNDRFSAERPEGSISTLTIQRTEQRDSAMYRCASSLSGLVWETQYFGPGTRLLVL.

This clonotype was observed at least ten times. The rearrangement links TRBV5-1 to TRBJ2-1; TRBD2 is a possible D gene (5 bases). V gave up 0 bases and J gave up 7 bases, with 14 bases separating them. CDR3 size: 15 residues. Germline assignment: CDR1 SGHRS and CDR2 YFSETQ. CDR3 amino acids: CASSLDPGVGNEQFF. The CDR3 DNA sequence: TGCGCCAGCAGCTTGGACCCCGGGGTGGGAAATGAGCAGTTCTTC.

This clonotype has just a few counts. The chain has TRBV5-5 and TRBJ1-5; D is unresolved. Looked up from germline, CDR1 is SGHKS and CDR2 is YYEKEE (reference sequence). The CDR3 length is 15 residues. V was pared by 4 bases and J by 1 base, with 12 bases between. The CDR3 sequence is CASSLYRGSNQPQHF. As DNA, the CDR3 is TGTGCCAGCAGCCTCTATCGTGGAAGCAATCAGCCCCAGCATTTT.

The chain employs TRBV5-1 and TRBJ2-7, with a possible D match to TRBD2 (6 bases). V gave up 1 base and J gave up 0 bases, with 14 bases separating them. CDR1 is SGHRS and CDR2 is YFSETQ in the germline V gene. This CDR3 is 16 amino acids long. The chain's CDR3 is CASSLLGTGDSYEQYF. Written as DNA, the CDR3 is TGCGCCAGCAGCTTGCTTGGGACTGGTGACTCCTACGAGCAGTACTTC.

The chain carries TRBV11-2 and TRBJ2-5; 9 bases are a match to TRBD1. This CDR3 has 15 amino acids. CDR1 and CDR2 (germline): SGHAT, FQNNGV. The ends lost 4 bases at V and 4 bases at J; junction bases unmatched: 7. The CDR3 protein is CASSSERQGGETQYF. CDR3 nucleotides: TGTGCCAGCAGCTCGGAAAGACAGGGGGGAGAGACCCAGTACTTC.

In nucleotides, the CDR3 is TGTGCCAGCAGCTTAGGAGAGTTGAGCTCCTACGAGCAGTACGTC. As protein: CASSLGELSSYEQYV. The chain employs TRBV7-9 and TRBJ2-7, with unresolved D. The V end was cut by 1 base, the J end by 0 bases, with 10 bases between. Germline CDR1 reads SEHNR; CDR2 reads FQNEAQ (reference sequence). CDR3 size: 15 residues.

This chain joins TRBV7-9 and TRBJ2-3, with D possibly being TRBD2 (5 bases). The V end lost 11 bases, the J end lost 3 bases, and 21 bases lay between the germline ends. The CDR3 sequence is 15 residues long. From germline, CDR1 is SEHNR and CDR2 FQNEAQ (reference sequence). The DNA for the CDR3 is TGTGCCTGCGGGCGGACCAAGAAAGGGACAGATACGCAGTATTTT. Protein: CACGRTKKGTDTQYF.